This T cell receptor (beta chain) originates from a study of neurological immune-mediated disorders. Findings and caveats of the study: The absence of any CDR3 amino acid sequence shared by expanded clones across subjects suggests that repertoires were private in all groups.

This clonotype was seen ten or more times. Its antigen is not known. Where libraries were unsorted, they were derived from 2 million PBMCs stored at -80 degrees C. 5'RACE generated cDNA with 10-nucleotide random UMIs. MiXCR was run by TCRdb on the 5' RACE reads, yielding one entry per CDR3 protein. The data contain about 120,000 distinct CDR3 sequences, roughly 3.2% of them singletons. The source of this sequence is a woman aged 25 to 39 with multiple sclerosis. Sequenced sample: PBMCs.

This CDR3 is CASSALSTEETQYF. The CDR3 bases are TGTGCCAGCAGCGCCCTCTCTACAGAAGAGACCCAGTACTTC. V gene TRBV9 combines with J gene TRBJ2-5; D is unclear. The CDR3 runs 14 residues. Trimming removed 3 bases from V and 3 bases from J, with 12 bases in between. The germline CDR1 and CDR2 sequences are SGDLS and YYNGEE.